The 14 T cell receptor beta chains reported below all come from one sample, sequenced in a study of response to subunit inactivated influenza vaccine. TCRdb reanalysed the RT-PCR reads using MiXCR and keeps one entry per CDR3 protein. The sample lists around 490,000 distinct CDR3 sequences; under 9% were seen once. The material was PBMCs from blood, obtained approximately 25 months after vaccination. The receptors come from a man aged 50-75 years who received an inactivated influenza vaccine.

V gene TRBV20-1 combines with J gene TRBJ2-7; 11 bases fit TRBD2. CDR1 and CDR2 (germline): DFQATT, SNEGSKA (reference sequence). J was trimmed by 4 bases and V by 0 bases; bases with no gene match: 5. CDR3 length: 15 amino acids. In nucleotides, the CDR3 is TGCAGTGCTAGAGATTTACTAGCGGGGGAATACGAGCAGTACTTC. It yields the protein CSARDLLAGEYEQYF.

Many counts were recorded for this clonotype. V and J are TRBV12-3 or TRBV12-4 and TRBJ1-4; D is perhaps TRBD1 (5 bases). CDR3 length equals 15 residues. V lost 5 bases to trimming and J lost 0 bases, with 10 bases between them. Written as DNA, the CDR3 is TGTGCCAGCAGTCCACTGACAGCAACTAATGAAAAACTGTTTTTT. Translated: CASSPLTATNEKLFF.

This chain connects TRBV28 to TRBJ2-5; D is uncertain. V gave up 4 bases and J gave up 4 bases, with 19 bases separating them. The length of the CDR3 is 16 residues. Germline assignment: CDR1 MDHEN and CDR2 SYDVKM. This CDR3 reads CASSSSVPIRRETQYF. CDR3 DNA sequence: TGTGCCAGCAGTTCTTCCGTTCCCATCAGACGAGAGACCCAGTACTTC. The complete variable domain, with remaining parts taken from reference TRBV28 and TRBJ2-5, reads DVKVTQSSRYLVKRTGEKVFLECVQDMDHENMFWYRQDPGLGLRLIYFSYDVKMKEKGDIPEGYSVSREKKERFSLILESASTNQTSMYLCASSSSVPIRRETQYFGPGTRLLVL.

This chain connects TRBV20-1 to TRBJ2-3, with 8 bases fitting TRBD2. Trimming took 6 bases from V and 6 from J; bases not matched to a gene: 17. Germline V gene data show CDR1 as DFQATT and CDR2 as SNEGSKA (reference sequence). This CDR3 spans 16 amino acids. DNA of the CDR3: TGCAGTGCAGAGTCGAGGTCGGGAGGGCCTGTGGATACGCAGTATTTT. Translation gives CSAESRSGGPVDTQYF.

The CDR3 nucleotides read TGTGCCAGCAGCCGCGGGACAGGGATCTACGAGCAGTACTTC. Amino acid sequence: CASSRGTGIYEQYF. The chain joins TRBV5-6 to TRBJ2-7; 9 positions agree with TRBD1. V was clipped by 4 bases and J by 3 bases; unmatched bases: 5. Germline V lookup: CDR1 SGHDT, CDR2 YYEEEE. This CDR3 contains 14 residues. Looking up the rest from reference TRBV5-6 and TRBJ2-7 gives the full variable domain: DAGVTQSPTHLIKTRGQQVTLRCSPKSGHDTVSWYQQALGQGPQFIFQYYEEEERQRGNFPDRFSGHQFPNYSSELNVNALLLGDSALYLCASSRGTGIYEQYFGPGTRLTVT.

The rearrangement uses TRBV9 and TRBJ2-1, with TRBD2 as a possible D gene (6 bases). The CDR3 extends over 15 amino acids. V lost 0 bases and J 9 bases, leaving 16 bases between the germline ends. Germline CDR1 reads SGDLS; CDR2 reads YYNGEE. CDR3 sequence: CASSVGGTSFGEQFF. The CDR3 DNA follows: TGTGCCAGCAGCGTAGGAGGGACTTCTTTCGGTGAGCAGTTCTTC.

This clonotype turned up a few times. This sequence joins TRBV5-6 and TRBJ1-4; no definite D call. In germline, CDR1 is SGHDT, CDR2 YYEEEE. The germline V and J ends were trimmed by 3 bases and 3 bases, with 15 bases remaining between them. The length of the CDR3 is 16 residues. The CDR3 DNA reads TGTGCCAGCAGCTGGCTGAGGGAATCTGCTAATGAAAAACTGTTTTTT. Encoded protein: CASSWLRESANEKLFF. The full variable domain, its missing parts supplied by reference TRBV5-6 and TRBJ1-4, is DAGVTQSPTHLIKTRGQQVTLRCSPKSGHDTVSWYQQALGQGPQFIFQYYEEEERQRGNFPDRFSGHQFPNYSSELNVNALLLGDSALYLCASSWLRESANEKLFFGSGTQLSVL.

The chain is built from TRBV10-3 and TRBJ2-7; D perhaps matches TRBD2 (6 bases). The ends were cut back, 0 bases at V and 2 bases at J, with 14 bases in the middle. Germline CDR1 is ENHRY and CDR2 is SYGVKD. The CDR3 is 16 amino acids. Here the CDR3 reads CAISESISGVPYEQYF. CDR3 nucleotide sequence: TGTGCCATCAGTGAGTCGATTTCGGGGGTTCCCTACGAGCAGTACTTC.

A few counts support this clonotype. The chain employs TRBV7-2 and TRBJ1-1; D uncertain. The V and J ends lost 5 bases and 1 base respectively, with 20 bases between them. Germline V gene lookup returns CDR1 SGHTA and CDR2 FQGNSA. This CDR3 has 17 amino acids. The CDR3 sequence: CASSNKGVLEPNTEAFF. The CDR3 DNA sequence: TGTGCCAGCAGCAATAAGGGAGTTCTGGAGCCGAACACTGAAGCTTTCTTT.

For this clonotype: Sequence at one end of the junction differs from germline and may be a read error. The V and J genes are TRBV12-3 or TRBV12-4 and TRBJ2-5, with D possibly called TRBD1 or TRBD2 (5 bases each). The CDR3 spans 13 residues. Here the CDR3 DNA reads TGTGCCAGCAGTCCAGGGTCTTGGGAGAACCAGTACTTC. It translates to CASSPGSWENQYF.

This clonotype has only a few counts. The chain is built from TRBV19 and TRBJ2-1; 16 bases line up with TRBD2. The CDR3 runs 14 residues. Trimming took 9 bases from V and 8 from J; bases not matched to a gene: 4. The V gene's germline CDR1 is LNHDA and CDR2 SQIVND (reference sequence). CDR3 DNA: TGTGCCAGCGGGACTAGCGGGGGGGCCCATGAGCAGTTCTTC. This sequence encodes CASGTSGGAHEQFF.

The rearrangement uses TRBV20-1 and TRBJ1-1, with D possibly matching TRBD1 (5 bases). CDR1 and CDR2 from the germline V gene are DFQATT and SNEGSKA (reference sequence). The CDR3 extends over 12 amino acids. V dropped 5 bases and J dropped 13 bases, with 20 bases sitting between them. The CDR3 region is CSAAKSRQGIFF. The CDR3 DNA reads TGCAGTGCTGCCAAGAGCAGGCAGGGAATTTTCTTT.

This clonotype was seen a handful of times. The chain joins TRBV5-1 to TRBJ2-7, with a weak D call TRBD1 (5 bases). The CDR3 covers 14 residues. V lost 2 bases and J lost 2, with 11 bases in between. Germline assignment: CDR1 SGHRS and CDR2 YFSETQ. The DNA of the CDR3 is TGCGCCAGCAGCTTCAGAACAGGCGCCTACGAGCAGTACTTC. Translation: CASSFRTGAYEQYF.

The V call is TRBV11-2, the J call TRBJ1-2; D unclear. The germline CDR1 and CDR2 sequences are SGHAT and FQNNGV. Trimming cost V 0 bases and J 3 bases, with 29 bases left between them. The CDR3 extends over 21 amino acids. The CDR3 is CASSLDLKAVPDPTRDYGYTF. DNA for the CDR3: TGTGCCAGCAGCTTAGATCTTAAGGCGGTGCCAGACCCCACAAGGGACTATGGCTACACCTTC.